One and the same sample provided the 13 T cell receptor beta chains below, sequenced in a study of blood T cell repertoires in COVID-19. The method was immunoSEQ multiplex PCR; TCRdb's version includes in-frame clones alone and lacks a portion of them. The repertoire includes approximately 110,000 clones, more than 85% of them detected once, and around 2% sits in the top ten. The material sequenced was peripheral blood. The receptors stem from a middle-aged man with COVID-19, enrolled during active disease.

This rearrangement joins TRBV6-6 to TRBJ1-4; 7 nucleotides align to TRBD1. V was clipped by 6 bases and J by 6 bases; unmatched bases: 10. Germline V gene sequence: CDR1 MNHNY, CDR2 SVGAGI (reference sequence). This CDR3 region has 15 residues. CDR3 nucleotides: TGTGCCAGCAGCCCCCTTGGCAGGGGGGATGAAAAACTGTTTTTT. Translation gives CASSPLGRGDEKLFF.

The rearrangement uses TRBV20-1 and TRBJ2-3, with TRBD2 matching 9 bases. CDR3 size: 15 residues. Germline assignment: CDR1 DFQATT and CDR2 SNEGSKA (reference sequence). The V segment lost 3 bases and the J segment 6 bases; nucleotides outside the gene matches: 10. The CDR3 DNA is TGCAGTGCTAGTCAGTCTCTAGCGGGATACGATACGCAGTATTTT. Its protein product is CSASQSLAGYDTQYF.

The rearrangement uses TRBV5-1 and TRBJ2-3; no clear D gene. The CDR3 length is 16 residues. Germline V CDR1 and CDR2: SGHRS, YFSETQ. Trimming removed 0 bases at V and 2 bases at J, with 13 bases between. CDR3 coding DNA: TGCGCCAGCAGCTTGGGGTCAGGTTCTAACACAGATACGCAGTATTTT. Amino acids: CASSLGSGSNTDTQYF.

This sequence joins TRBV2 and TRBJ2-3, with TRBD2 identical over 9 bases. J was trimmed by 4 bases and V by 8 bases; bases with no gene match: 10. CDR3 length equals 15 residues. Looked up from germline, CDR1 is SNHLY and CDR2 is FYNNEI. CDR3 in DNA: TGTGCCAGCGGGGGGTTAGCGGGAGAATCAGATACGCAGTATTTT. Amino acids: CASGGLAGESDTQYF.

The gene calls are TRBV18 and TRBJ2-4; 10 bases are a match to TRBD2. This CDR3 is built from 18 residues. V was clipped by 2 bases and J by 0 bases; unmatched bases: 7. Germline V gene sequence: CDR1 KGHSH, CDR2 LQKENI. Here the CDR3 reads CASSPYTSGNLAKNIQYF. The CDR3 DNA reads as TGTGCCAGCTCACCATACACTAGCGGGAATCTAGCCAAAAACATTCAGTACTTC.

The chain uses TRBV28 and TRBJ2-7; 8 bases agree with TRBD1. From germline, CDR1 is MDHEN and CDR2 SYDVKM. This CDR3 has 14 residues. With V trimmed by 3 bases and J by 4 bases, 5 bases remained unmatched. This chain's CDR3 is CASSFGDRSYEQYF. In DNA, the CDR3 is TGTGCCAGCAGTTTTGGGGACAGGTCGTACGAGCAGTACTTC.

This chain links TRBV19 with TRBJ2-3, with 9 bases matching TRBD2. V lost 4 bases and J lost 3; bases outside the gene matches: 8. The CDR3 is 16 residues long. Germline CDR1 reads LNHDA; CDR2 reads SQIVND (reference sequence). This CDR3 is CASSSLLAGATDTQYF. CDR3 in DNA: TGTGCCAGTAGTAGCCTCTTAGCGGGAGCGACAGATACGCAGTATTTT.

The chain employs TRBV7-9 and TRBJ1-1; TRBD1 agrees at 8 bases. V gave up 5 bases and J gave up 4 bases; unmatched junction bases: 6. Germline V gives CDR1 SEHNR, CDR2 FQNEAQ (reference sequence). The CDR3 is made up of 14 amino acids. CDR3 amino acids: CASSRQGQSTEAFF. The CDR3 region has the DNA TGTGCCAGCAGCAGACAGGGGCAGTCCACTGAAGCTTTCTTT.

This clone was counted a single time. The same CDR3 arises from other DNA sequences in this sample as well. V usage is TRBV5-1 and J usage is TRBJ2-3, with 8 bases identical to TRBD2. The CDR3 sequence is 14 residues long. CDR1 and CDR2 (germline): SGHRS, YFSETQ. V lost 0 bases to trimming and J lost 6 bases; unmatched junction nucleotides: 3. CDR3 nucleotide sequence: TGCGCCAGCAGCTTGGAACTAGCGGCGGATACGCAGTATTTT. Encoded protein: CASSLELAADTQYF.

The chain employs TRBV29-1 and TRBJ2-1; 10 bases map to TRBD2. The CDR3 spans 15 residues. The germline gives CDR1 SQVTM, CDR2 ANQGSEA. V lost 4 bases and J lost 4; bases outside the gene matches: 7. CDR3 coding DNA: TGCAGCGTTGTGGGGCTAGCGGGAGCTTACAATGAGCAGTTCTTC. Translating gives CSVVGLAGAYNEQFF.

The chain is built from TRBV6-5 and TRBJ2-1, with no clear D. Trimming left V 2 bases short and J 0 bases short, with 11 bases between. Germline CDR1 and CDR2: MNHEY and SVGAGI. The length of the CDR3 is 16 residues. The CDR3 region is CASSYSRVSSYNEQFF. The CDR3 DNA sequence: TGTGCCAGCAGTTACAGTCGAGTAAGCTCCTACAATGAGCAGTTCTTC.

V is TRBV3-1 (or the pseudogene TRBV3-2) and J is TRBJ2-7; 7 bases agree with TRBD2. V lost 3 bases and J lost 5; bases outside the gene matches: 10. Germline CDR1 and CDR2: LGHDT and YNNKEL (reference sequence). This CDR3 is built from 15 residues. Here the CDR3 DNA reads TGTGCCAGCAGCCAGGGGGGGACGGCGTACGACGAGCAGTACGTC. This sequence encodes CASSQGGTAYDEQYV.

V gene TRBV28 combines with J gene TRBJ2-7; 8 nucleotides agree with TRBD1. CDR1 is MDHEN, CDR2 SYDVKM, per germline. The CDR3 runs to 14 residues. J was trimmed by 3 bases and V by 7 bases; bases with no gene match: 8. This chain's CDR3 is CASKAGGESYEQYF. The DNA for the CDR3 is TGTGCCAGCAAGGCAGGGGGCGAAAGCTACGAGCAGTACTTC.